A selection of T cell receptor beta chains follows, all from one sample in a study of Graves' ophthalmopathy and Graves' hyperthyroidism. TCRdb ran MiXCR on the multiplex PCR reads and lists one entry per CDR3 protein. This sample has hundreds of thousands of distinct CDR3 sequences, with roughly two fifths found just once. The sequencing sample was made of peripheral blood. The receptor set was obtained from an adult man with Graves' ophthalmopathy. Both conserved end residues are part of each CDR3.

cdr3_length,v_call,cdr3_aa
15,TRBV5-1,CASSLDGQISTEAFF
12,TRBV7-7,CARWSGNQPQHF
15,TRBV6-6,CASSYSRVHTGELFF
16,TRBV7-8,CASIGTSVLIPETQYF
14,TRBV7-2,CASSSLVVEETQYF
15,TRBV5-1,CASSFEETIQETQYF
12,TRBV29-1,CSVESGNTEAFF
19,TRBV9,CASSIGLAGGPTGANVLTF
14,TRBV30,CAWSVRLGRTEAFF
14,TRBV10-3,CASTSTGTASPLHF
15,TRBV7-2,CASSPPETGANVLTF
14,TRBV2,CASSEGGAGETQYF
14,TRBV2,CASSGNRATDTQYF
13,TRBV2,CASSADIGSPLHF
15,TRBV7-6,CASSSSREEAGELFF
14,TRBV5-1,CASSSQGELYEQYF
14,TRBV25-1,CASPAGTPQETQYF
15,TRBV7-2,CASSSWASVGETQYF
14,TRBV7-9,CASSLDDPQETQYF
14,TRBV4-1,CASSPAQGGFGYTF
12,TRBV27,CASMDHTGGLFF
14,TRBV7-2,CASSPGTGRSEAFF
12,TRBV20-1,CSASSTGDTQYF
12,TRBV7-2,CASSADGYGYTF
17,TRBV20-1,CSARRTSGRVPQETQYF
14,TRBV2,CASSLPRVQSPLHF
12,TRBV29-1,CSVEGRGHEQYF
14,TRBV5-1,CASRDRVVGTEAFF
13,TRBV5-1,CASSSSGGYEQYF
12,TRBV29-1,CRPWGANYGYTF
14,TRBV29-1,CSVGTADSNQPQHF
13,TRBV2,CANGRAGGEKLFF
13,TRBV7-2,CASSLGLGQPQHF
16,TRBV4-3,CASSQLQGAGNSPLHF
14,TRBV20-1,CSAPDRNSNQPQHF
16,TRBV12-3/TRBV12-4,CASGLYFNRGGYGYTF
15,TRBV10-3,CASSYSRGTGSEAFF
15,TRBV7-9,CASSLASEHPGELFF
12,TRBV20-1,CSASLSGNTIYF
11,TRBV24-1,CASSPRSEQFF
12,TRBV6-1,CASDPGNYGYTF
17,TRBV7-8,CASSYGQASSYNSPLHF
14,TRBV10-3,CASSPWTEESEAFF
14,TRBV9,CASSQVLVGTEAFF
14,TRBV25-1,CASLDGTGDTEAFF
14,TRBV12-3/TRBV12-4,CASSSNRQQETQYF
13,TRBV11-2,CASSPGMATEAFF
12,TRBV29-1,CSVTGVAYGYTF
11,TRBV29-1,CSFTGTGEQYF
12,TRBV7-9,CASSPGGTEAFF
14,TRBV6-4,CASFTGTGIFEQYF
13,TRBV19,CATWDRLGTEAFF